The subject of this entry is one TCR beta chain. The V and J ends lost 7 bases and 7 bases respectively, with 19 bases between them. This CDR3 contains 14 residues. In germline, CDR1 is SNHLY, CDR2 FYNNEI. This sample was included in a study of blood T cell repertoires in COVID-19. Profiled with immunoSEQ multiplex PCR; TCRdb holds only in-frame clones, not every one. The sample has roughly 330,000 clones, around 87% seen once. The sequence was obtained from a woman in her 30s who had recovered from COVID-19. V usage is TRBV2 and J usage is TRBJ1-2; D is possibly TRBD1 (6 bases). The sample was PBMCs or T cells enriched from blood (not recorded which). CDR3: CASMQDRNQLGYTF. For the CDR3, the DNA is TGTGCCAGCATGCAGGACAGAAATCAACTTGGCTACACCTTC.